This TCR beta chain originates from a study of cytomegalovirus exposure and HLA in healthy donors. Study-wide results and caveats: The authors excluded some V segments, including TRBV6-2 and TRBV6-3, as indistinguishable. Follow-up analysis later connected one missense variant in DCLRE1C with trimming of TCR beta V- and J-genes. According to a later analysis, most TCR beta chains associated with CMV appeared HLA-restricted.

Germline values: CDR1 MDHEN, CDR2 SYDVKM. With V trimmed by 2 bases and J by 0 bases, 5 bases remained unmatched. The CDR3 is 16 residues long. Note on this clone: Its antigen is not identified.

PCR employed 60 Vbeta and 13 Jbeta primers. Assay: immunoSEQ multiplex PCR; the TCRdb copy retains only in-frame clones and omits some. The data hold 180,000 or so clones, with about 79% observed a single time. The chain is built from TRBV28 and TRBJ2-3; 7 bases agree with TRBD2. The sequencing input was PBMCs. The clonotype comes from a man between 18 and 35 years old in good health and CMV-seronegative. The CDR3 region is CASSLRLADSTDTQYF. Written as DNA, the CDR3 is TGTGCCAGCAGTTTACGGCTAGCGGATAGCACAGATACGCAGTATTTT.